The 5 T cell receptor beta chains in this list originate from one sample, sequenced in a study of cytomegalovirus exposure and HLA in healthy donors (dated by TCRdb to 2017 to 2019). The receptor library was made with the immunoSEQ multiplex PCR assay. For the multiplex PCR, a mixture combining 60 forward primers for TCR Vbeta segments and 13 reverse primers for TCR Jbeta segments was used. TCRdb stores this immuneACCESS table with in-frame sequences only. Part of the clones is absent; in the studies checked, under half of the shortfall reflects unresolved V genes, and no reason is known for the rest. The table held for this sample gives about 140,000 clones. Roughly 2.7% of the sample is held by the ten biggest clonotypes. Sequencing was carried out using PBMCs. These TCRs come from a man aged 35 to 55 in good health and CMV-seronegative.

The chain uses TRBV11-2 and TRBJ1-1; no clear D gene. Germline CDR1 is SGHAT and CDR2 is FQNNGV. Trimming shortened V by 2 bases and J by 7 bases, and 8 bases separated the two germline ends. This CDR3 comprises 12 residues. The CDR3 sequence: CASSLTEVEAFF. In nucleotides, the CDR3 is TGTGCCAGCAGCTTAACGGAGGTTGAAGCTTTCTTT.

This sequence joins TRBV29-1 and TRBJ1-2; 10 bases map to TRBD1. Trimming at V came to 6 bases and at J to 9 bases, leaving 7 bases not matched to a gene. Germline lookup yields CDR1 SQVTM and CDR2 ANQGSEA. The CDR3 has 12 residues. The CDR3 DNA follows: TGCAGCGTCAATTCGGGACAGGGGAGCTACACCTTC. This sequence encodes CSVNSGQGSYTF.

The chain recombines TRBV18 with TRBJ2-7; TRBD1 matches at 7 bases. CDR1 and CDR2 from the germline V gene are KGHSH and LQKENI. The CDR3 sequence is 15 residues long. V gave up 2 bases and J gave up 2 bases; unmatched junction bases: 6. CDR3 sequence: CASSPVRDSTYEQYF. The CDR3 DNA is TGTGCCAGCTCACCAGTCCGGGACAGCACCTACGAGCAGTACTTC.

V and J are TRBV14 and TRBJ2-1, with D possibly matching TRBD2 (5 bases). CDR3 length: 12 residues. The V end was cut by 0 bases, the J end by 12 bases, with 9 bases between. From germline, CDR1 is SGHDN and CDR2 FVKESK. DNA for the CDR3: TGTGCCAGCAGCCAAGATTACGGAGGGCAGTTCTTC. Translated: CASSQDYGGQFF.

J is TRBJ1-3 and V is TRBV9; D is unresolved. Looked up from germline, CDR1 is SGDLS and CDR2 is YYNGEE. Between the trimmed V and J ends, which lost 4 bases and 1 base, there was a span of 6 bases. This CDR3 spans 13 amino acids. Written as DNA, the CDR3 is TGTGCCAGCAGCCCCACTTCTGGAAACACCATATATTTT. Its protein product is CASSPTSGNTIYF.